Given below is one T cell receptor beta chain in context. The antigen is not known. The PCR contained 60 Vbeta and 13 Jbeta primers. Measured with immunoSEQ multiplex PCR; TCRdb has only the in-frame clones, and not every one. The profile covers tens of thousands of clones, with roughly 80% appearing a single time and under 25% taken by the ten largest. The data were taken from a study of cytomegalovirus exposure and HLA in healthy donors. Points from the study as a whole: Most TCR beta V segments were productive about 87% or about 30% of the time in an earlier analysis.

The length of the CDR3 is 13 residues. In germline, CDR1 is SQVTM, CDR2 ANQGSEA. J was trimmed by 13 bases and V by 4 bases; bases with no gene match: 10. The specimen sequenced was PBMCs. The sequence derives from a woman between 35 and 50 years old in good health and CMV-seropositive. The rearrangement joins TRBV29-1 to TRBJ1-6; 7 nucleotides line up with TRBD1. This chain's CDR3 is CSVVIGGGGPLHF. The CDR3 DNA reads TGCAGCGTTGTCATAGGGGGCGGTGGGCCCCTCCACTTT. Full variable domain (remainder filled in from reference TRBV29-1 and TRBJ1-6): SAVISQKPSRDICQRGTSLTIQCQVDSQVTMMFWYRQQPGQSLTLIATANQGSEATYESGFVIDKFPISRPNLTFSTLTVSNMSPEDSSIYLCSVVIGGGGPLHFGNGTRLTVT.